The clone carrying this T cell receptor (beta chain) was counted a few times. The antigen remains unidentified. Sample time point: blood at routine non-recurrence follow-up after resection. TCRdb processed the 5' RACE reads anew with MiXCR; each CDR3 protein has one entry. The table records about 94,000 distinct CDR3 sequences, roughly 21% of them present only once. Germline-derived CDR1 and CDR2 are DFQATT and SNEGSKA (reference sequence). The CDR3 length is 16 residues. With 1 base removed from V and 0 bases from J, the gap between germline ends came to 10 bases. The sample is drawn from a study of spatial heterogeneity in lung cancer. Broader study findings: Resection blood, more than follow-up blood, showed ubiquitous expanded tumor TCRs.

The sequence was collected from a male donor with early-stage non-small cell lung cancer. The input for sequencing was PBMCs, taken at follow-up. V and J are TRBV20-1 and TRBJ1-6, with unresolved D. CDR3 sequence: CSARGAAHSYNSPLHF. CDR3 in DNA: TGCAGTGCTAGAGGGGCTGCCCACTCCTATAATTCACCCCTCCACTTT.